The source of this T cell receptor beta chain is a study of monozygotic twins with inflammatory bowel disease. As to this clonotype: Its antigen is still unknown.

Study results and limitations: The analysis did not separate different T cell subtypes. Patients received differing immunosuppressive treatments, which may have added variability to their repertoires.

A total RNA quantity of approximately 3,700 ng went into each TCR library. Eight distinct reactions (per sample) were used to make the cDNA. Following a re-call of the 5' RACE reads, TCRdb has one entry per CDR3 protein and lacks DNA. The table gives fewer than 550,000 distinct CDR3 sequences; the top ten clones make up about 2.4% of it. CDR1 SGHAT and CDR2 FQNNGV come from the germline V gene. This CDR3 comprises 16 residues. The TCR sequence derives from a human donor with ulcerative colitis or Crohn's disease, or a healthy co-twin of an affected twin (not recorded which). V gene TRBV11-2 combines with J gene TRBJ2-3; as DNA is missing, the TRBD1 call by TCRdb cannot be tested. Material for sequencing was blood. CDR3 in amino acids: CASSRQGSTSTDTQYF.